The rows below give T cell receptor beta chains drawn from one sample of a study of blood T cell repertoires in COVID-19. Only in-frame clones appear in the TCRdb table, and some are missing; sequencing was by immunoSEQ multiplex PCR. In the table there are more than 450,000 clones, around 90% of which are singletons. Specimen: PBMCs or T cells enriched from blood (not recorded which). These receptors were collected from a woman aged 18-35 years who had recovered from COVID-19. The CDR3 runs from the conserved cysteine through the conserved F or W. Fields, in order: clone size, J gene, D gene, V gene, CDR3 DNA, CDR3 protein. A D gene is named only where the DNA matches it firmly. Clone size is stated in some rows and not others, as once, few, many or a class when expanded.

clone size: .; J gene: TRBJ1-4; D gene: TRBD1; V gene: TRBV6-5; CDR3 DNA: TGTGCCAGCTTCCTCCGACAGGGAATGAATGAAAAACTGTTTTTT; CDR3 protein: CASFLRQGMNEKLFF
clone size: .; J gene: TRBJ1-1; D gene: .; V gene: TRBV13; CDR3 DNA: TGTGCCAGCAGCTTAGGGCGGGGGAGCACTGAAGCTTTCTTT; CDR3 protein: CASSLGRGSTEAFF
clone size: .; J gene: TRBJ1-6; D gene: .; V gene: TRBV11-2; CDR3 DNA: TGTGCCAGCAGCTCGCCTCGGGGGGGGAAAAATTCACCCCTCCACTTT; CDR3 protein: CASSSPRGGKNSPLHF
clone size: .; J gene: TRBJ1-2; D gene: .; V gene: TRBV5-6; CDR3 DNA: TGTGCCAGCTATAGAACCCTAAAGGGCTACACCTTC; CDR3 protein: CASYRTLKGYTF
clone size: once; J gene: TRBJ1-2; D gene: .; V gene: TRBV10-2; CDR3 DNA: TGCGCCAGCGGCCAGGGGCCAATCTATGGCTACACCTTC; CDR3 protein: CASGQGPIYGYTF
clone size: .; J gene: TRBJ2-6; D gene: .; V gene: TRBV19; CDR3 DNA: TGTGCCGCGAGGGACTTACCGGGATCTGGGGCCAACGTCCTGACTTTC; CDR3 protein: CAARDLPGSGANVLTF
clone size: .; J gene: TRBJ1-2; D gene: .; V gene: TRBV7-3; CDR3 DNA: TGTGCCAGCAGCGGGGGAGGCTATGGCTACACCTTC; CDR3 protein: CASSGGGYGYTF
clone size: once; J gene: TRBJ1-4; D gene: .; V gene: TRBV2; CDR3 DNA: TGTGCCAGCAGGCAAAGACTAGAGGAAAAACTGTTTTTT; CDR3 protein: CASRQRLEEKLFF
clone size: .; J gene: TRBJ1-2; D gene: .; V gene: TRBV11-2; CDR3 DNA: TGTGCCAGCAGCCTCCTGGGCCAGGCCAGCTATGGCTACACCTTC; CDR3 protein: CASSLLGQASYGYTF
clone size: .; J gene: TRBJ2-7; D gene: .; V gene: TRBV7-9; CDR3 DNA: TGTGCCAGCAGCCGCCAGGGGTCCTACGAGCAGTACTTC; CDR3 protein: CASSRQGSYEQYF